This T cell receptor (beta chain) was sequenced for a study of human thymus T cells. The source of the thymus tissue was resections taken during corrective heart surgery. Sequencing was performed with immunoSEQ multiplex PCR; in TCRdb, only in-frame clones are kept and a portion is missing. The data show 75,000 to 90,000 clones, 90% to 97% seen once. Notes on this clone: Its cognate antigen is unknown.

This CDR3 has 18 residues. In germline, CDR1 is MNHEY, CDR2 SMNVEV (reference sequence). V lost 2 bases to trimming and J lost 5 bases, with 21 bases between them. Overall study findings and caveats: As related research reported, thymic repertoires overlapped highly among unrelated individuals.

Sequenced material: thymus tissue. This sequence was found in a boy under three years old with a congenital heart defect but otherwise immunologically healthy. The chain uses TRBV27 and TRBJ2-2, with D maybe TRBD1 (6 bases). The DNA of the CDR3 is TGTGCCAGCAGTTTACCAAACGCCCCCAGGGGTTTTACCGGGGAGCTGTTTTTT. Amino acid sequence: CASSLPNAPRGFTGELFF.